The rows below give T cell receptor beta chains drawn from one sample of a study of blood T cells in healthy people across ages. TCRdb analysed the 5' RACE reads with MiXCR anew, one entry per CDR3 protein. The top ten hold more than 3% of the sample, which has about 620,000 distinct CDR3 sequences, over 20% seen once. The source material was blood. The receptors shown here come from a man between 65 and 85 years old in good health. Each CDR3 is given with its conserved first and last residue. The order of the fields is V gene, CDR3 protein.

V: TRBV9; CDR3: CASSVASRANTGELFF
V: TRBV12-5; CDR3: CASGSGTGPQETQYF
V: TRBV3-1; CDR3: CASSQRGAPTGELFF
V: TRBV6-5; CDR3: CASRAGTTDNEQFF
V: TRBV14; CDR3: CASSPSWGLNTGELFF
V: TRBV12-3/TRBV12-4; CDR3: CASSPGGQGNARIGEKLFF
V: TRBV20-1; CDR3: CSAMTSGRASTQYF
V: TRBV12-3/TRBV12-4; CDR3: CASSFVREQFF
V: TRBV14; CDR3: CASSQQGATYEQYF
V: TRBV3-1; CDR3: CASSQDPGPRGETQYF